This T cell receptor (beta chain) emerged from a study of CD8 T cells in Susac syndrome. Study-wide points: The study's TCR sequencing and HLA analysis drew on a certain number of individuals. That number was acknowledged as relatively small.

The RNA input was 0.5 to 1 ug, and it was reverse transcribed with random hexamers. Across 54 Vbeta and 13 Jbeta, TCR beta CDR3 was amplified with immunoSEQ multiplex PCR. TCRdb recomputed calls from the immunoSEQ multiplex PCR reads with MiXCR, one row per CDR3 protein. This sample has roughly 200,000 distinct CDR3 sequences; almost 96% occur once, and the top ten carry 0.093%. Trimming removed 2 bases from V and 1 base from J, with 6 bases in between. Looked up from germline, CDR1 is SGDLS and CDR2 is YYNGEE. CDR3 length equals 13 residues. Note on this clonotype: The antigen is undetermined.

Multiple sclerosis controls were treatment-naive patients with stable or active relapsing-remitting disease. The TCR originated in a human donor with multiple sclerosis. Specimen: CD4+ T cells from PBMCs. The genes are TRBV9 and TRBJ2-5; D remains unclear. In nucleotides, the CDR3 is TGTGCCAGCAGCGTGATCAGCCAAGAGACCCAGTACTTC. This codes for CASSVISQETQYF.